This T cell receptor beta chain was identified in a study of T cells in localized non-small cell lung cancer. Study outcomes and limitations: Sequencing involved a lone tumor region, leaving heterogeneity possible. A median about 56 of the top 100 tumor clones appeared in adjacent lung.

Sequencing was performed with immunoSEQ multiplex PCR; in TCRdb, only in-frame clones are kept and a portion is missing. The table includes around 25,000 clones, 70% to 90% detected once. Germline CDR1 is MDHEN and CDR2 is SYDVKM. The CDR3 runs to 15 residues. V gave up 6 bases and J gave up 8 bases, with 20 bases separating them. Of note for this clone: The antigen is not known.

This sample comprised peripheral blood, obtained before any cancer treatment. This TCR derives from a woman aged 35 to 70 with stage I lung adenocarcinoma. The rearrangement uses TRBV28 and TRBJ2-4; D tentatively fits TRBD1 or TRBD2 (5 bases each). Written as DNA, the CDR3 is TGTGCCAGCAGGCCTCCGGGACGTAAGACATACATTCAGTACTTC. Its protein is CASRPPGRKTYIQYF.